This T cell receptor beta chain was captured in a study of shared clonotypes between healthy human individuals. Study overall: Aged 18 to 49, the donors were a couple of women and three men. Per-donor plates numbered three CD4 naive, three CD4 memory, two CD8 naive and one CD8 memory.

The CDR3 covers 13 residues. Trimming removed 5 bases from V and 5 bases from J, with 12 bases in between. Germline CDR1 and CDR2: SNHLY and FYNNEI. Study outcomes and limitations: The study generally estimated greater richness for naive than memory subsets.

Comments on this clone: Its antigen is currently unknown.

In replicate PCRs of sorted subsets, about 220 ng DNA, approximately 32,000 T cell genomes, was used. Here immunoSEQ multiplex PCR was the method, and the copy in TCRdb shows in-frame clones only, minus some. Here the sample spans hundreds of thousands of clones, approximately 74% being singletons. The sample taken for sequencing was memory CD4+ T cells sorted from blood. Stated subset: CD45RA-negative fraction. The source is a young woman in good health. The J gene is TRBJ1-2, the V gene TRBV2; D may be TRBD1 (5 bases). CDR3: CASSPQGSYGYTF. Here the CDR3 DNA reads TGTGCCAGCAGTCCCCAGGGATCGTATGGCTACACCTTC.